This TCR beta chain comes out of a study of cytomegalovirus exposure and HLA in healthy donors. TCRdb keeps only in-frame clones here, not all; method: immunoSEQ multiplex PCR. The sample lists 150,000 or so clones; less than 90% were seen once. Germline values: CDR1 SGDLS, CDR2 YYNGEE. The V gene end was trimmed by 6 bases and the J gene end by 8 bases; junction bases not matched to a gene: 7. This CDR3 has 14 amino acids. The sequence came from a woman aged 18-29 years in good health and CMV-seropositive. The specimen sequenced was PBMCs. The gene calls are TRBV9 and TRBJ2-1; TRBD2 matches 11 bases. The CDR3 bases are TGTGCCAGCACCCCGGGACTAGCGGCTCATGAGCAGTTCTTC. Its protein is CASTPGLAAHEQFF.